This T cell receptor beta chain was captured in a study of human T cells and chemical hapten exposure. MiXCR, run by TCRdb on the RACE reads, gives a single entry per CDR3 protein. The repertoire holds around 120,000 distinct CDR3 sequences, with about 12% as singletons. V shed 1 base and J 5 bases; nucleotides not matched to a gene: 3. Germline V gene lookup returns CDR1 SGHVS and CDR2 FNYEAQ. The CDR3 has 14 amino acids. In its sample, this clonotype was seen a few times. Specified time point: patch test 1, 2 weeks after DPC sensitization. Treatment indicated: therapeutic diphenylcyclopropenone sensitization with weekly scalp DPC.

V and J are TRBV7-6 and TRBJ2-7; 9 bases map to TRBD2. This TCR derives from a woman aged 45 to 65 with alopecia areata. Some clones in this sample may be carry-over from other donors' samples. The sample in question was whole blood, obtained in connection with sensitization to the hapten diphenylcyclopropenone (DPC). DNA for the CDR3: TGTGCCAGCAGCTTAGTTGTAGCGGGAGACGAGCAGTACTTC. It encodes CASSLVVAGDEQYF.